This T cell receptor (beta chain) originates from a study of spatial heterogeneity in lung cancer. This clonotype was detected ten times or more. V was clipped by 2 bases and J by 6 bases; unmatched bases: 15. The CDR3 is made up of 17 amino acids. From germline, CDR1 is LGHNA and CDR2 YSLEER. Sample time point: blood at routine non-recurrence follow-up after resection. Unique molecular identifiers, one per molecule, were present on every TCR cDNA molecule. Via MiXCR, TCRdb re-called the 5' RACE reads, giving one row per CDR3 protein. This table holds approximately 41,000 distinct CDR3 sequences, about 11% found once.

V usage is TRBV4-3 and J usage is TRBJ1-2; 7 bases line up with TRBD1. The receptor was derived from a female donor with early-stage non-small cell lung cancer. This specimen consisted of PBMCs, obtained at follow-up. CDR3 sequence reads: CASSQSLFRQGSHGYTF. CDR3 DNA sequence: TGCGCCAGCAGCCAAAGCCTCTTTAGACAGGGCAGCCATGGCTACACCTTC.